This T cell receptor beta chain was obtained from a study of sequential checkpoint blockade in melanoma (dated by TCRdb to the late 2010s). A note on the overall study: In a 1:1 randomization, patients received either first-line nivolumab then ipilimumab (arm A) or ipilimumab then nivolumab (arm B). Maintenance nivolumab was given following each of the two trial sequences.

V lost 3 bases and J lost 3 bases; the stretch between them is 13 bases long. The germline V gene sets CDR1 to SGDLS and CDR2 to YYNGEE. The CDR3 runs 14 residues from the cysteine to the phenylalanine. Only the CDR3 part of the read is kept: 42 bases, read in frame from the first base. TCRbeta CDR3 regions were immunosequenced from genomic DNA with the immunoSEQ Assay. Genomic DNA was amplified by bias-controlled multiplex PCR before high-throughput sequencing. On the study's bioinformatics: To quantify the absolute abundance of each unique TCRbeta CDR3 region, the sequences were collapsed and filtered. Clonality was defined as 1 minus Pielou's evenness and was calculated using productive rearrangements only. Clones with significantly greater frequencies in on-treatment versus baseline samples were identified using a previously published method. TCRdb took over this immuneACCESS table, retaining in-frame rearrangements with V and J assigned. Such tables are incomplete; in checked studies, under half of the missing clones stem from an unresolved V gene, and the remainder is unexplained. V and J calls plus clone size are reproduced from that table; the DNA served to infer D and trimming. The sample profile shows under 15,000 clones; about 80% of them were found once. Under 75% of the sample is held by the ten biggest clonotypes.

Here is what the overall study found, with its caveats: The model for predicting response that combines TCR metrics with mutation burden needs to be validated in larger, independent patient cohorts.

The sample's treatment or condition label, in plain terms: randomized to nivolumab then ipilimumab (arm A) or the reverse (arm B). No trial patient had received prior DNA-damaging chemotherapy. Thawed PBMCs were sorted on a FACS Aria II flow cytometer to isolate live CD3+CD8+ cells negative for CD19 and CD56. The samples were obtained from melanoma patients enrolled in CheckMate 064, an open-label, randomized phase II trial testing sequential checkpoint blockade. Peripheral blood mononuclear cells were obtained through leukapheresis, purified using Ficoll-Paque, and frozen in human serum containing roughly 10% DMSO. Immediately after sorting, the purity of sorted blood CD3+CD8+ cells was verified to be >95%, after which DNA was extracted. This clone is a singleton in its sample. Its recognized antigen is unknown. No base quality values were provided; no much bigger clone lies one nucleotide off.

The TCR sequence derives from a human donor with melanoma. Specimen: CD8+ T cells sorted from blood (inferred from file names), collected from a patient given nivolumab and ipilimumab in sequence. Recombination joined TRBV9 with TRBJ2-7; matching of 7 bases hints at TRBD2 as the D gene. The DNA reads TGTGCCAGCAGCGGGGGGGGCGGGAACTACGAGCAGTACTTC. Its protein reads: CASSGGGGNYEQYF.